Listed here are 3 T cell receptor beta chains from one sample, sequenced in a study of Ad26.COV2.S vaccination and SARS-CoV-2 variants. Treatment defined: 19 received Ad26.COV2.S at low or high dose, single or two shots; about five received placebo; per-sample allocation not given. Collection of samples fell on day 63 after the first vaccine or placebo injection. This table comes from immunoSEQ multiplex PCR, and its TCRdb copy is limited to in-frame clones, with some not included. The sample records some 340,000 clones, 86% being singletons. The sample was peripheral blood, taken in a trial of Ad26.COV2.S vaccine versus placebo. These TCRs come from a person aged 18-60 years who received the Ad26.COV2.S COVID-19 vaccine or a placebo.

The chain joins TRBV7-2 to TRBJ1-1; D gene ambiguous. Deletions cut 2 bases from V and 7 bases from J, with 11 bases between. Germline CDR1 SGHTA, CDR2 FQGNSA. This CDR3 contains 13 residues. The CDR3: CASSLTAAYEAFF. Here the CDR3 DNA reads TGTGCCAGCAGCTTAACAGCGGCATATGAAGCTTTCTTT.

The V and J genes are TRBV9 and TRBJ1-4; D is undetermined. CDR3 size: 13 residues. Germline loops: CDR1 SGDLS, CDR2 YYNGEE. The V end was cut by 2 bases, the J end by 8 bases, with 10 bases between. The CDR3 DNA reads as TGTGCCAGCAGCGTGGACGGAGGGGAAAAACTGTTTTTT. Protein: CASSVDGGEKLFF.

This clone was found many times. The chain couples TRBV5-1 to TRBJ1-4, with 7 bases fitting TRBD1. CDR3 size: 14 residues. Losses at the gene ends were 4 bases for V and 8 bases for J; bases not matched to a gene: 8. CDR1 is SGHRS, CDR2 YFSETQ, per germline. The CDR3, as DNA: TGCGCCAGCAGCGCACTACAGGGGAGGGAAAAACTGTTTTTT. It encodes CASSALQGREKLFF.